These 16 T cell receptor beta chains were all obtained from the same sample, sequenced in a study of beta chain features in type 1 diabetes. All of the isolated RNA was reverse transcribed, so expressed TCRB transcripts were sequenced. Sequenced by immunoSEQ multiplex PCR; TCRdb stores in-frame clones only, minus some. The sample consists of roughly 500,000 clones, around 10% of them appearing once. The source material was naive CD4+ T cells from blood. All receptors come from a woman between 18 and 29 years old in good health.

This clone has a handful of counts. J is TRBJ2-6 and V is TRBV29-1; D not certain. CDR3 size: 12 residues. Trimming removed 4 bases from V and 3 bases from J, with 4 bases in between. Germline V gene lookup returns CDR1 SQVTM and CDR2 ANQGSEA. The CDR3 spells CSVVYGANVLTF. Here the CDR3 DNA reads TGCAGCGTTGTGTATGGGGCCAACGTCCTGACTTTC.

This clone was seen more than once but under ten times. V is TRBV4-1 and J is TRBJ2-1, with D possibly matching TRBD1 (5 bases). Germline CDR1 and CDR2: MGHRA and YSYEKL. This CDR3 has 16 amino acids. V shed 6 bases and J shed 1 base, with 16 bases lying between them. In DNA, the CDR3 is TGCGCCAGCAGTCAACCTCGGACACGTTCCTACAATGAGCAGTTCTTC. It codes for CASSQPRTRSYNEQFF.

The chain is built from TRBV7-2 and TRBJ2-3, with a possible D match to TRBD2 (6 bases). CDR1 is SGHTA, CDR2 FQGNSA, per germline. The CDR3 covers 12 residues. V lost 5 bases and J 4 bases, leaving 7 bases between the germline ends. CDR3 in DNA: TGTGCCAGCAGCACGGGGGCAGATACGCAGTATTTT. Translated: CASSTGADTQYF.

The chain couples TRBV7-2 to TRBJ2-4; D possibly corresponds to TRBD1 (5 bases). Per the germline V gene, CDR1 is SGHTA and CDR2 is FQGNSA. Trimming stripped 8 bases from V and 2 bases from J, with 13 bases between. This CDR3 spans 14 amino acids. The CDR3 coding sequence is TGTGCCAGCCTAACAGGCGGAACCAAAAACATTCAGTACTTC. As protein: CASLTGGTKNIQYF. The full variable domain, with the rest looked up from reference TRBV7-2 and TRBJ2-4, is GAGVSQSPSNKVTEKGKDVELRCDPISGHTALYWYRQSLGQGLEFLIYFQGNSAPDKSGLPSDRFSAERTGGSVSTLTIQRTQQEDSAVYLCASLTGGTKNIQYFGAGTRLSVL.

This chain links TRBV2 with TRBJ2-7; D gene unclear. Between the trimmed V and J ends, which lost 11 bases and 2 bases, there was a span of 4 bases. This CDR3 is 9 amino acids long. CDR1 is SNHLY and CDR2 is FYNNEI in the germline V gene. The CDR3 sequence: CAVTYEQYF. For the CDR3, the DNA is TGTGCCGTTACCTACGAGCAGTACTTC.

This clone was observed a few times. The V gene is TRBV7-2, the J gene TRBJ1-3; D might be TRBD1 (6 bases). V lost 5 bases, J lost 0 bases, and 11 bases lay in between. Per germline, CDR1 SGHTA and CDR2 FQGNSA. This CDR3 is built from 15 residues. In DNA, the CDR3 is TGTGCCAGCAGCGCAGGACAGTTCTCTGGAAACACCATATATTTT. Its protein is CASSAGQFSGNTIYF.

The chain employs TRBV9 and TRBJ2-1; D tentatively fits TRBD1 or TRBD2 (5 bases each). In germline, CDR1 is SGDLS, CDR2 YYNGEE. Deletions cut 4 bases from V and 3 bases from J, with 14 bases between. CDR3 length: 15 residues. The CDR3 sequence is CASSPSGTRYNEQFF. The CDR3 DNA is TGTGCCAGCAGCCCCTCCGGGACCCGCTACAATGAGCAGTTCTTC.

This chain links TRBV5-1 with TRBJ2-3; D is possibly TRBD1 (5 bases). The V end lost 4 bases, the J end lost 5 bases, and 11 bases lay between the germline ends. The germline V gene encodes CDR1 SGHRS and CDR2 YFSETQ. The CDR3 is 13 residues long. In DNA, the CDR3 is TGCGCCAGCAGCAGAATTAGGGGAGATACGCAGTATTTT. Protein: CASSRIRGDTQYF. The full variable domain, with the rest looked up from reference TRBV5-1 and TRBJ2-3, is KAGVTQTPRYLIKTRGQQVTLSCSPISGHRSVSWYQQTPGQGLQFLFEYFSETQRNKGNFPGRFSGRQFSNSRSEMNVSTLELGDSALYLCASSRIRGDTQYFGPGTRLTVL.

CDR3 DNA: TGCAGCGGGAGGGAGGGAGCAGAGACCCAGTACTTC. It yields the protein CSGREGAETQYF. V gene TRBV29-1 combines with J gene TRBJ2-5, with 7 bases fitting TRBD2. CDR1 is SQVTM, CDR2 ANQGSEA, per germline. V dropped 7 bases and J dropped 4; count of bases not matched to a gene: 6. CDR3 size: 12 residues.

This clone was counted between two and nine times. The V call is TRBV4-3, the J call TRBJ1-4, with 9 bases identical to TRBD1. The germline V gene has CDR1 LGHNA and CDR2 YSLEER. This CDR3 has 17 residues. Losses at the gene ends were 0 bases for V and 7 bases for J; bases not matched to a gene: 9. The CDR3 protein is CASSQESRNRGREKLFF. The CDR3 DNA follows: TGCGCCAGCAGCCAAGAATCAAGGAACAGGGGGCGTGAAAAACTGTTTTTT.

This clone has only a few counts. The rearrangement links TRBV2 to TRBJ2-1; 10 bases map to TRBD1. Germline V gene data show CDR1 as SNHLY and CDR2 as FYNNEI. The junction had 1 base not matched to a gene; V was cut back by 5 bases and J by 9 bases. CDR3 length: 12 amino acids. The CDR3 DNA reads TGTGCCAGCAGTAGGGACAGGGGTGAGCAGTTCTTC. It translates to CASSRDRGEQFF.

CDR3 in amino acids: CASSLTGGSYNEQFF. CDR3 nucleotides: TGTGCCAGCAGCTTAACGGGAGGCTCCTACAATGAGCAGTTCTTC. V and J are TRBV7-3 and TRBJ2-1, with a possible D match to TRBD2 (6 bases). The CDR3 has 15 residues. CDR1 and CDR2 (germline): SGHTA, FQGTGA. V was shortened by 0 bases and J by 0 bases, with 6 bases between the two germline ends.

J is TRBJ2-7 and V is TRBV27, with 11 nucleotides matching TRBD1. The germline CDR1 and CDR2 sequences are MNHEY and SMNVEV (reference sequence). The CDR3 is 15 amino acids. Trimming cost V 6 bases and J 3 bases; bases outside gene matches: 7. CDR3 DNA sequence: TGTGCCAGCAGCACGACCGGGACAGGGGGCTACGAGCAGTACTTC. It translates to CASSTTGTGGYEQYF.

This clone was counted only a few times. V gene TRBV7-9 combines with J gene TRBJ1-2; D unclear. V shed 1 base and J shed 7 bases, with 16 bases lying between them. The CDR3 loop spans 15 amino acids. Germline CDR1 and CDR2: SEHNR and FQNEAQ (reference sequence). The DNA for the CDR3 is TGTGCCAGCAGCTTAGTGGGCCGATCCCATGGTGGCTACACCTTC. Its protein product is CASSLVGRSHGGYTF.

This clone appeared a few times. This chain uses TRBV20-1 with TRBJ1-1; D gene uncertain. CDR1 DFQATT and CDR2 SNEGSKA come from the germline V gene (reference sequence). This CDR3 spans 11 amino acids. Trimming removed 6 bases at V and 5 bases at J, with 10 bases between. The CDR3 region is CSARHTTEAFF. CDR3 sequence (DNA): TGCAGTGCCAGACACACAACTGAAGCTTTCTTT.

The chain is built from TRBV7-2 and TRBJ2-3; D is perhaps TRBD2 (5 bases). The CDR3 covers 12 residues. Germline loops: CDR1 SGHTA, CDR2 FQGNSA. V lost 4 bases, J lost 4 bases, and 6 bases lay in between. The CDR3 nucleotides are TGTGCCAGCAGCTCGGGGTCAGATACGCAGTATTTT. Its translation: CASSSGSDTQYF.